This T cell receptor (beta chain) comes out of a study of read filtering for tumor transcriptome and immune sequencing (dated by TCRdb to 2020 to 2021). The study in broad terms: The cohort had around 16 male and some 15 female patients with a mean age of around 69 years, ranging from roughly 45 to 90. By revised international staging, fewer than ten patients were R-ISS I, 15 to 20 were R-ISS II and about seven were R-ISS III. After DNase treatment, whole-transcriptome libraries were prepared using the TruSeq RNA Access Library Prep Kit. Per sample, about 3.5 to 11 million TCR-region mapped reads were obtained with IR-seq, compared with only about 80 to 1,400 with RNA-seq. Using the same bone marrow samples, the study compared TCR repertoires obtained by targeted immune repertoire sequencing with those obtained by bulk whole-transcriptome sequencing. One main goal was a read-filtering strategy for immune repertoire data, in particular deciding whether clonotypes backed by only one read should be removed. Overall study results and their limits: In IR-seq, single-read clonotypes were roughly 84% of clonotypes but approximately 4% of total reads; in RNA-seq they were about 70% of clonotypes and less than 45% of reads. Removing single-read clonotypes increased the correlation between IR-seq and RNA-seq shared clonotype proportions. The sorted CD138-negative fraction was a mixed bone marrow immune population, not purified T cells. Compared with RNA-seq, IR-seq captured clonotypes at much higher depth and more reliably, and a smaller IR-seq throughput was enough to identify most shared clonotypes.

V and J are trimmed by 0 bases and 5 bases, and the gene matches miss 1 base of the junction. From cysteine to phenylalanine, the CDR3 is 14 amino acids long. The DNA shown is the 42-base CDR3, in frame from base 1. CDR1 and CDR2 were assigned from the germline V gene (reference sequence) as LGHDT and YNNKEL. TCR libraries were constructed from roughly 400 ng RNA using the Immunoverse kit, and molecular barcoded adaptors covering alpha/delta and beta/gamma chains were employed. TCR library preparation was performed with the same RNA that was used for transcriptome sequencing. Sequencing of TCR libraries was carried out on an Illumina HiSeq 4000 with 2 x 150 cycles. Per the original workflow: Using MiXCR, which included quality filtering and error correction, TCR reads were aligned to human V, D, J and C references and then assembled into CDR3 clonotypes. The tcR package in R was used for analysis of clonotype counts and gene usage diversity. For inspection of raw mapping reads, RNA-seq reads were mapped by STAR aligner version 2.5.3a onto GRCh37 of the human genome. To test how sequencing depth affects detected clonotypes, IR-seq fastq files were randomly downsampled with Seqtk 1.3. The public reads were quality trimmed at Q25 with fastp and then assembled into clones with MiXCR by TCRdb, keeping productive beta chains. Each CDR3 protein gets just one entry, which takes the most common genes and DNA from the rows behind it. These V and J calls rely on TCRdb rather than the paper's analysis. Present in this sample are about 5,800 distinct CDR3 sequences, around 20% of which were seen just once. The ten largest clonotypes hold 20% to 25% of the sample.

This clonotype was recorded at least ten times. No cognate antigen has been identified for it. No clone much larger than this one lies a single base away; base qualities are absent. Every patient had bone marrow sampled at the time of active disease. Ficoll-Hypaque density gradient centrifugation was used to isolate bone marrow mononuclear cells. CD138-negative cells were obtained by negative selection after labeling with CD138 magnetic microbeads on a MACS separator, removing myeloma plasma cells. Purity of the isolated cells was checked by flow cytometry on an Attune NxT using CD138 antibodies. Total RNA was extracted using TRIzol reagent and was quantified on a NanoDrop spectrophotometer. For each patient, paired RNA-seq and IR-seq were run on the CD138-negative bone marrow sample from that patient.

The chain is assembled from TRBV3-1 and TRBJ1-1; 9 nucleotides in the junction match TRBD1. The sequence was collected from a donor aged 40 or over with multiple myeloma. The sequencing input was a population of CD138-negative cells sorted from bone marrow. The sample's cell subset or site label, decoded: bone marrow mononuclear cells depleted of CD138+ plasma/myeloma cells by negative magnetic selection. The CDR3: CASSQEDRGTEAFF. Read as DNA, the sequence is TGTGCCAGCAGCCAAGAGGACAGGGGAACTGAAGCTTTCTTT.